This T cell receptor beta chain was observed in a study of type 1 and type 2 diabetes patients. This clonotype has only a few counts. Trimming cost V 8 bases and J 7 bases, with 12 bases left between them. This CDR3 contains 13 residues. CDR1 PRHDT and CDR2 FYEKMQ come from the germline V gene (reference sequence). Amplification started from genomic DNA. The TCR beta CDR3 region was amplified using 30 forward and 13 reverse primers. A single record per CDR3 protein comes from TCRdb applying MiXCR to the multiplex PCR reads. Of 250,000 to 300,000 distinct CDR3 sequences detected, over 45% appear once; the ten largest clones hold around 15%.

This receptor was identified in a man aged 18-30 years with type 2 diabetes. The rearrangement uses TRBV13 and TRBJ1-6, with no clear D. The sample taken for sequencing was peripheral blood mononuclear cells (PBMCs). Written as DNA, the CDR3 is TGTGCCAGCTTCTCGGGGTGGAATTCACCCCTCCACTTT. Translated: CASFSGWNSPLHF.